A selection of T cell receptor beta chains follows, all from one sample in a study of T cells in Graves' hyperthyroidism and ophthalmopathy. TCRdb reprocessed the multiplex PCR reads via MiXCR and lists one record per CDR3 protein. The sample lists approximately 430,000 distinct CDR3 sequences, about 15% occurring once. The sequenced material came from blood. The source of these receptors is a woman aged 18 to 35 with Graves' hyperthyroidism. The CDR3 runs from the conserved cysteine through the conserved F or W. D genes are given only for firm matches. The size field is filled for only some rows; it gives once, few, many or a size class.

clone_size j_call d_call v_call cdr3_aa cdr3_nt
few TRBJ1-2 TRBD1 TRBV24-1 CATSDSPGQGSIYGYTF TGTGCCACCAGTGATTCCCCGGGACAGGGGTCGATCTATGGCTACACCTTC
many TRBJ1-2 - TRBV11-2 CASSPRIGGGYTF TGTGCCAGCAGTCCAAGGATAGGAGGTGGCTACACCTTC
many TRBJ2-5 - TRBV11-2 CASSPIARRETQYF TGTGCCAGCAGCCCGATAGCTAGGCGGGAGACCCAGTACTTC
many TRBJ2-7 - TRBV6-2/TRBV6-3 CASSYRARVYEQYF TGTGCCAGCAGTTACCGCGCCAGGGTCTACGAGCAGTACTTC
- TRBJ1-2 - TRBV9 CASSVAPVLNRGYTF TGTGCCAGCAGCGTAGCCCCCGTACTAAATAGGGGCTACACCTTC
- TRBJ2-3 TRBD1 TRBV10-3 CAIGKDRGTDTQYF TGTGCCATCGGTAAAGACAGGGGCACAGATACGCAGTATTTT
many TRBJ2-2 - TRBV6-1 CASRGTAWSGELFF TGTGCCAGTCGAGGGACTGCCTGGTCCGGGGAGCTGTTTTTT
many TRBJ2-1 - TRBV28 CASSSPGVLSYNEQFF TGTGCCAGCAGTTCTCCCGGGGTATTGTCCTACAATGAGCAGTTCTTC
- TRBJ2-5 TRBD1 TRBV19 CASSIFGTGGETQYF TGTGCCAGTAGTATTTTCGGGACAGGGGGCGAGACCCAGTACTTC
many TRBJ2-7 - TRBV12-3/TRBV12-4 CASRPGTRNEQYF TGTGCCAGCAGACCCGGGACGCGGAACGAGCAGTACTTC
many TRBJ1-3 TRBD1 TRBV6-1 CASTRLLDRAGNTIYF TGTGCCAGCACTCGCCTCCTTGACAGGGCAGGAAACACCATATATTTT
many TRBJ1-2 - TRBV24-1 CATSDVTRGSYGYTF TGTGCCACCAGTGACGTCACAAGGGGCAGCTATGGCTACACCTTC
few TRBJ2-3 - TRBV4-2 CASSLDVWRDCTDTRYF TGTGCCAGCAGTTTAGACGTGTGGAGGGACTGCACAGATACGCGGTATTTT
- TRBJ2-1 TRBD2 TRBV3-1 CASSPRPSGSRRFSYNEQFF TGTGCCAGCAGCCCGAGGCCTAGCGGGAGCCGACGCTTCTCCTACAATGAGCAGTTCTTC
many TRBJ1-2 - TRBV3-1 CASSLEPGLYGYTF TGTGCCAGCAGCCTCGAGCCAGGGCTCTATGGCTACACCTTC
- TRBJ1-2 TRBD1 TRBV5-5 CASSLGGPGGRGYTF TGTGCCAGCAGCTTGGGGGGTCCAGGGGGCCGTGGCTACACCTTC
- TRBJ1-1 - TRBV4-3 CASSQEYGHLNTEAFF TGCGCCAGCAGCCAAGAATACGGACACTTGAACACTGAAGCTTTCTTT
many TRBJ2-3 TRBD2 TRBV18 CASSPSELAGASTQYF TGTGCCAGCTCACCGTCGGAACTAGCGGGAGCAAGTACGCAGTATTTT
many TRBJ2-7 - TRBV18 CASSKQGTNEQYF TGTGCCAGCTCAAAACAGGGTACCAACGAGCAGTACTTC
many TRBJ2-3 TRBD2 TRBV2 CANRRTSGGASTDTQYF TGTGCCAACAGGAGGACTAGCGGGGGGGCTAGCACAGATACGCAGTATTTT
many TRBJ1-6 - TRBV27 CASSRTQGRGSYNSPLHF TGTGCCAGCAGCCGTACACAGGGAAGAGGATCCTATAATTCACCCCTCCACTTT
many TRBJ1-2 - TRBV5-1 CASNPGTAYYGYTF TGCGCCAGCAACCCCGGGACGGCTTACTATGGCTACACCTTC
many TRBJ2-5 - TRBV7-7 CASGPPSVETQYF TGTGCTAGCGGACCCCCTAGCGTAGAGACCCAGTACTTC
- TRBJ1-6 - TRBV4-1 CASTGREGENNSPLHF TGCGCCAGCACCGGAAGGGAAGGGGAAAATAATTCACCCCTCCACTTT
few TRBJ2-4 - TRBV6-6 CASSYSKGVNIQYF TGTGCCAGCAGTTACTCTAAGGGGGTGAACATTCAGTACTTC
- TRBJ2-5 TRBD1 TRBV7-2 CASSHFGQGGETQYF TGTGCCAGCAGCCACTTCGGACAGGGGGGGGAGACCCAGTACTTC
many TRBJ2-1 - TRBV6-2/TRBV6-3 CASSLPRYNEQFF TGTGCCAGCAGTCTACCTAGGTACAATGAGCAGTTCTTC
- TRBJ1-1 TRBD1 TRBV10-3 CAISGQGFPEALF TGTGCCATCAGTGGACAGGGTTTTCCTGAAGCTCTCTTT
- TRBJ2-7 TRBD2 TRBV20-1 CSARRTSGSSYEQCF TGCAGTGCTAGAAGGACTAGCGGGAGCTCCTACGAGCAGTGCTTC
few TRBJ1-6 - TRBV7-8 CASSLGRFGSPLHF TGTGCCAGCAGCTTAGGACGGTTTGGTTCACCCCTCCACTTT
many TRBJ1-1 - TRBV3-1 CASSSVTEAFF TGTGCCAGCAGCTCGGTCACTGAAGCTTTCTTT
many TRBJ1-2 - TRBV12-3/TRBV12-4 CASSLNFRENYGYTF TGTGCCAGCAGTTTAAATTTTCGAGAGAACTATGGCTACACCTTC
- TRBJ2-1 - TRBV12-3/TRBV12-4 CASSFGAGYNEQFF TGTGCCAGCAGTTTTGGTGCGGGGTACAATGAGCAGTTCTTC
many TRBJ2-7 - TRBV11-2 CASSARSALFLNEQYF TGTGCCAGCAGCGCGAGGTCGGCTCTCTTCCTTAACGAGCAGTACTTC
many TRBJ2-7 - TRBV27 CASSLAWSDVFSYEQYF TGTGCCAGCAGTTTAGCGTGGTCGGACGTCTTTTCCTACGAGCAGTACTTC
few TRBJ1-5 - TRBV27 CASSLFGAGNQPQHF TGTGCCAGCAGTTTATTTGGGGCCGGCAATCAGCCCCAGCATTTT
many TRBJ2-7 - TRBV20-1 CSARMESSYEQYF TGCAGTGCTAGAATGGAAAGCTCCTACGAGCAGTACTTC
many TRBJ1-4 TRBD1 TRBV12-3/TRBV12-4 CASSRFSGTGDEKLFF TGTGCCAGCAGCCGCTTCTCCGGGACAGGGGATGAAAAACTGTTTTTT
many TRBJ2-1 TRBD2 TRBV10-3 CAISSGSGYNEQFF TGTGCCATCAGTAGCGGGAGTGGCTACAATGAGCAGTTCTTC
- TRBJ2-1 TRBD1 TRBV5-4 CASSFGTGSYNEQFF TGTGCCAGCAGCTTCGGGACAGGGTCCTACAATGAGCAGTTCTTC
- TRBJ2-3 - TRBV7-2 CASSNYPGAPTDTQYF TGTGCCAGCAGCAATTACCCAGGGGCCCCCACAGATACGCAGTATTTT
- TRBJ2-1 - TRBV10-3 CAISESINNEQFF TGTGCCATCAGTGAGTCGATTAACAATGAGCAGTTCTTC
many TRBJ1-2 - TRBV3-1 CASSQLASLGYGYTF TGTGCCAGCAGCCAGCTCGCAAGCCTTGGATATGGCTACACCTTC
few TRBJ2-1 TRBD2 TRBV7-3 CASSPLAGDYNEQFF TGTGCCAGCAGCCCACTAGCGGGGGACTACAATGAGCAGTTCTTC
many TRBJ2-7 TRBD1 TRBV10-1 CASSVGQESREQYF TGCGCCAGCAGCGTCGGACAGGAATCGCGGGAGCAGTACTTC
few TRBJ1-4 - TRBV7-2 CASSLDGINREKLFF TGTGCCAGCAGCTTAGACGGGATCAATCGTGAAAAACTGTTTTTT
few TRBJ2-1 TRBD1 TRBV7-9 CASSFPGQGANEQFF TGTGCCAGCAGCTTCCCGGGACAGGGGGCAAATGAGCAGTTCTTC
- TRBJ2-1 - TRBV10-3 CAISPGTSNEQFF TGTGCCATCAGTCCCGGGACAAGCAATGAGCAGTTCTTC
many TRBJ1-5 TRBD1 TRBV12-3/TRBV12-4 CASRIQGDQPQHF TGTGCCAGCAGGATACAGGGGGACCAGCCCCAGCATTTT
few TRBJ1-2 - TRBV15 CATSRVQDNYGYTF TGTGCCACCAGCAGAGTGCAAGATAACTATGGCTACACCTTC
many TRBJ1-1 - TRBV28 CASSPVMNMNTEAFF TGTGCCAGCAGCCCCGTCATGAATATGAACACTGAAGCTTTCTTT
many TRBJ2-2 - TRBV12-3/TRBV12-4 CASSMGGSITGELFF TGTGCCAGCAGTATGGGGGGATCTATCACCGGGGAGCTGTTTTTT
many TRBJ2-1 - TRBV7-8 CASSSIRGAGNEQFF TGTGCCAGCAGCTCTATTCGAGGGGCAGGCAATGAGCAGTTCTTC